This T cell receptor beta chain is from a study of blood T cell repertoires in COVID-19 (dated by TCRdb to about 2020). Looking at the study overall: The collaborator samples originated in the United States, Italy and Spain and spanned the acute and convalescent phases of COVID-19. The prospective study material was composed of cDNA or gDNA derived from T cells, B-cell-depleted T cells, or PBMCs. Deeply sampled blood TCRbeta repertoires from subjects exposed to, actively infected with, or recovered from COVID-19 were included in the dataset. The repertoires were made available in a free public database intended to serve as a resource for research on the immune response to SARS-CoV-2. Samples came from the ongoing ImmuneRACE study (first 160 participants) plus 1,254 subjects from 6 global collaborators. A de-identified subject ID, COVID-19 status, age in years and sex were almost always included in the sample metadata. HLA class I and class II types, where available, came from metadata supplied by the sample provider rather than from assay-based typing.

The research as a whole found: Clinical and demographic metadata were provided uncurated, with the amount varying by source and participant.

The immunoSEQ Assay, a bias-controlled multiplex PCR, was used to amplify TCRbeta CDR3 regions from genomic DNA. The authors' analysis ran thus. Nucleated cell counts per sample were estimated from amplification of reference gene primers within the assay. To quantify the absolute abundance of each unique TCRbeta CDR3 rearrangement, sequence reads were collapsed and filtered. For each sample, productive Simpson clonality was calculated as the square root of Simpson's diversity index over productive rearrangements. Not all clones reach the TCRdb copy of this immuneACCESS table, which keeps in-frame sequences only. Checked studies attribute under half of the gap to unresolved V genes and leave the rest unexplained. V and J calls and clone size are given by that table; D and trimming were obtained from the DNA. Present in this sample are 310,000 or so clones, approximately 86% of which were seen just once. Of the sample, approximately 9.9% is held by the ten largest clones.

One collaborating source in Seattle enrolled patients during active infection and followed them longitudinally through the course of disease. Each collaborating institution followed its own protocols to collect whole blood in K2EDTA tubes. For TCRbeta analysis, collaborators shipped samples in one of three forms: frozen whole blood, isolated PBMCs, or DNA extracted from either of those sample types. Remarks on this clone: The antigen it binds to is not known. No base quality information exists; no much larger clone differs at one position.

From cysteine to phenylalanine, the CDR3 is 16 amino acids long. The kept DNA is CDR3 alone, 48 bases in frame from the first base. From V the trimming removes 3 bases and from J it removes 4 bases, while the gene matches leave 8 bases of the junction unaccounted for. CDR1 and CDR2 are drawn from the germline V gene: MDHEN, SYDVKM. This TCR was sampled from a man aged 25 to 45 with COVID-19, enrolled during active disease. The chain is encoded by TRBV28 joined to TRBJ1-5, with TRBD1 matching 8 junction bases. The source material was peripheral blood. This receptor has the CDR3 CASSFRTGMGNQPQHF. In nucleotide form, the sequence is TGTGCCAGCAGTTTCCGGACAGGGATGGGGAATCAGCCCCAGCATTTT.